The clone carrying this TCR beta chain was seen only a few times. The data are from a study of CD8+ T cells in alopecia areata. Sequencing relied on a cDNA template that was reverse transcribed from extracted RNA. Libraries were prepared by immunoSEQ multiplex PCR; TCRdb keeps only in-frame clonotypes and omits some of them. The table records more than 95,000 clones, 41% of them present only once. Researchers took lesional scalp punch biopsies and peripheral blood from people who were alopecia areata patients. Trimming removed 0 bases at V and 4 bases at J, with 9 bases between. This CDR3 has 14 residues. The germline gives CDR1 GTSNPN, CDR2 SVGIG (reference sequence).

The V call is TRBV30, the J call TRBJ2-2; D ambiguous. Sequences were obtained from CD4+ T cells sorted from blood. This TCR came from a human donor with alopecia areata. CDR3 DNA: TGTGCCTGGAGTGTCGGGCTATCCACCGGGGAGCTGTTTTTT. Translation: CAWSVGLSTGELFF.